This TCR beta chain was documented in a study of blood T cells in healthy people across ages. V was shortened by 6 bases and J by 4 bases, with 16 bases between the two germline ends. The CDR3 spans 14 residues. CDR1 and CDR2 (germline): DFQATT, SNEGSKA (reference sequence). A sample-barcoded 5' primer and a J-beta primer mix were used in a second PCR of about 7 to 11 cycles. TCRdb called the 5' RACE reads again in MiXCR, with one record for every CDR3 protein. The table records just under 550,000 distinct CDR3 sequences, more than 20% of them present only once. This clonotype has more than one count but fewer than ten. Its specificity is not known. General observations from the study: PBMCs that were unsorted prevented a conclusive naive versus antigen-experienced comparison.

These same records also appear under a second study, on T cells of mothers and their children. This second study says: All donors were healthy and Caucasian; they were a few mothers and their six children.

V gene TRBV20-1 combines with J gene TRBJ2-1; unclear D gene. Source material: blood. The sequence came from a boy between 10 and 17 years old in good health. CDR3 nucleotide sequence: TGCAGTGCAACCCTGGCCAACACATACAATGAGCAGTTCTTC. Protein product: CSATLANTYNEQFF.